Sequencing of this T cell receptor beta chain was carried out in a study of blood T cell repertoires in COVID-19. CDR1 is LGHNT and CDR2 is FRNRAP in the germline V gene. V gave up 4 bases and J gave up 5 bases, with 14 bases separating them. The CDR3 spans 14 residues. The repertoire was sequenced with immunoSEQ multiplex PCR; TCRdb's copy has only in-frame clones and lacks some. The sample shows a few hundred thousand clones, about 91% of them seen only once. Individuals aged roughly 18 to 95 years were recruited from 24 US areas. Participant-given clinical history determined each cohort assignment.

Sequences were obtained from PBMCs or T cells enriched from blood (not recorded which). J is TRBJ1-2 and V is TRBV12-5; D is perhaps TRBD1 (5 bases). The receptor's source is a woman aged 35 to 49 with acute COVID-19. The CDR3 DNA is TGTGCTAGTGGTTACCCCCCGGGGGTTTATGGCTACACCTTC. Translation gives CASGYPPGVYGYTF.